The 8 T cell receptor beta chains below were found in one sample sequenced in a study of T cells in women clearing cervical HPV infection. Sequencing was performed with immunoSEQ multiplex PCR; in TCRdb, only in-frame clones are kept and a portion is missing. The sample has more than 10,000 clones. Sequenced: blood buffy coat. These receptors all come from a woman aged 18 to 75 with a cervical HPV16 infection that either progressed to CIN3+ or cleared (not recorded which).

As regards this clone: The missing CDR3 end, 3 residues past where the read stops, is filled in from the germline J gene. The V call is TRBV19, the J call TRBJ1-2, with 7 bases fitting TRBD1. The germline V gene has CDR1 LNHDA and CDR2 SQIVND (reference sequence). The CDR3 covers 16 residues. With V trimmed by 5 bases and J by 5 bases, 14 bases remained unmatched. The CDR3 reads CASSAYKADREYGYTF. CDR3 DNA (partial): TGTGCCAGTAGTGCCTACAAGGCAGACAGGGAGTATGGC.

Measured by frequency, this clone is medium-sized. The DNA ends 3 residues before the CDR3 does, and the rest of the CDR3 is filled in from the germline J gene. V gene TRBV20-1 combines with J gene TRBJ2-3; D is possibly TRBD2 (6 bases). The CDR3 has 20 amino acids. V lost 1 base and J lost 4, with 30 bases in between. The V gene's germline CDR1 is DFQATT and CDR2 SNEGSKA (reference sequence). This chain's CDR3 is CSARVGPSGGGAVRSDTQYF. CDR3 bases read: TGCAGTGCTAGAGTGGGCCCATCCGGCGGAGGGGCCGTTAGGTCAGATACG.

The CDR3 bases that were read are TGTGCCAGCAGCCCCAGGGAGGACACCGGGGAG. It specifies CASSPREDTGE. The entire CDR3 protein reads CASSPREDTGELFF. The chain carries TRBV12-3 or TRBV12-4 and TRBJ2-2; maybe TRBD2 (6 bases). Read sequence stops 3 residues before the CDR3 end, and the germline J gene provides the missing end. Deletions cut 6 bases from V and 3 bases from J, with 11 bases between. The CDR3 is made up of 14 amino acids.

This clone is medium-sized (0.01 to 0.1%) by frequency. The read ends 3 residues shy of where the CDR3 ends; the end is completed using the germline J gene. This chain connects TRBV7-3 to TRBJ2-3, with D possibly TRBD1 on 5 matching bases. V gave up 5 bases and J gave up 0 bases, with 9 bases separating them. CDR3 length: 14 residues. The germline V gene has CDR1 SGHTA and CDR2 FQGTGA. Here the CDR3 reads CASSRQHSTDTQYF. The sequenced CDR3 bases are TGTGCCAGCAGCAGACAGCATAGCACAGATACG.

Regarding this clone: The read terminates 3 residues ahead of where the CDR3 ends, so the germline J gene completes it. The V gene is TRBV7-6, the J gene TRBJ2-1, with 7 bases that match TRBD2. The CDR3 is 14 residues long. Germline loops: CDR1 SGHVS, CDR2 FNYEAQ. J lost 7 bases, V lost 5 bases, and 8 bases had no gene match. The covered CDR3 bases are TGTGCCAGCAGCCCTCGGGGAGGGTCGAATGAG. Translation gives CASSPRGGSNE. Given in full, the CDR3 is CASSPRGGSNEQFF.

About this clone itself: The sequence runs out 3 residues before the end of the CDR3; the remainder is reconstructed from the germline J gene. The chain joins TRBV7-9 to TRBJ1-1; 8 positions match TRBD1. This CDR3 is built from 14 residues. The germline gives CDR1 SEHNR, CDR2 FQNEAQ (reference sequence). V trimming: 5 bases; J trimming: 5 bases; junction bases outside the gene matches: 7. The DNA read from the CDR3 is TGTGCCAGCAGCCCGACAGGGGAGAGGACTGAA. Translated: CASSPTGERTE. The complete CDR3 protein is CASSPTGERTEAFF. Supplemented by reference TRBV7-9 and TRBJ1-1, the full variable domain reads DTGVSQNPRHKITKRGQNVTFRCDPISEHNRLYWYRQTLGQGPEFLTYFQNEAQLEKSRLLSDRFSAERPKGSFSTLEIQRTEQGDSAMYLCASSPTGERTEAFFGQGTRLTVV.

About this clone: The read ends 3 residues shy of where the CDR3 ends; the end is completed using the germline J gene. J is TRBJ2-3 and V is TRBV5-4; a weak D match, TRBD2 (6 bases). Trimming shortened V by 0 bases and J by 1 base, and 6 bases separated the two germline ends. The CDR3 length is 14 residues. Germline CDR1 is SGHNT and CDR2 is YYREEE (reference sequence). CDR3 DNA (partial): TGTGCCAGCAGCTTGGGGGGGGGCACAGATACG. Translation gives CASSLGGGTDT. The entire CDR3 reads CASSLGGGTDTQYF.

As to this clone: The read ends 3 residues shy of where the CDR3 ends; the end is completed using the germline J gene. V and J are TRBV6-2 or TRBV6-3 and TRBJ1-1; TRBD1 matches 7 bases. Germline assignment: CDR1 MNHEY and CDR2 SVGEGT. The CDR3 has 12 amino acids. The part of the CDR3 DNA that was read is TGTGCCAGCAGTCACCCCGACAGGGTA. The encoded protein is CASSHPDRV. The entire CDR3 protein reads CASSHPDRVAFF.